These T cell receptor beta chains were read from a single sample in a study of vaccination and CD4 T cells after COVID-19. TCRdb reprocessed the PCR reads via MiXCR and lists one record per CDR3 protein. The table shows some 15,000 distinct CDR3 sequences, with about 38% occurring only once. These receptors have no identified antigens. Sequencing used cultured CD4+ T cells from blood. All receptors come from a human donor with COVID-19. Each CDR3 is given with its conserved first and last residue. Fields, in order: D gene, clone size, V gene, J gene, CDR3 protein, CDR3 DNA. The D gene is left open where the match is weak. Size tells how often a clone was seen (once, few, many) or the class of an expanded clone, and some rows leave it out.

>TRBD1|NA|TRBV7-7|TRBJ2-2
CASSLGTGVANTGELFF
TGTGCTAGCAGCTTAGGGACAGGGGTAGCGAACACCGGGGAGCTGTTTTTT
>TRBD1|NA|TRBV6-5|TRBJ2-2
CASSLYPGQGDTGELFF
TGTGCCAGCAGTTTATATCCGGGACAGGGTGACACCGGGGAGCTGTTTTTT
>NA|NA|TRBV5-4|TRBJ1-2
CASSQDGRGMVRLGYTF
TGTGCCAGCAGCCAGGACGGAAGAGGGATGGTACGTTTGGGCTACACCTTC
>TRBD1|NA|TRBV5-1|TRBJ1-1
CASSRDRQNTEAFF
TGCGCCAGCAGCAGGGACAGACAGAACACTGAAGCTTTCTTT
>TRBD1|NA|TRBV6-1|TRBJ1-6
CASRSGQGRNSPLHF
TGTGCCAGCAGAAGTGGACAGGGACGAAATTCACCCCTCCACTTT
>TRBD2|NA|TRBV6-2/TRBV6-3|TRBJ2-3
CASRQTSVPTDTQYF
TGTGCCAGCAGGCAGACTAGCGTACCCACAGATACGCAGTATTTT
>TRBD2|few|TRBV10-3|TRBJ2-5
CAISERPGTSGGGTQYF
TGTGCCATCAGTGAGCGACCCGGGACTAGCGGGGGGGGGACCCAGTACTTC
>NA|once|TRBV6-1|TRBJ1-2
CASRMTGGYTF
TGTGCCAGTAGAATGACAGGAGGGTACACCTTC
>TRBD1|NA|TRBV7-7|TRBJ2-1
CASSPTPGQNNEQFF
TGTGCTAGCAGCCCAACCCCGGGACAGAACAATGAGCAGTTCTTC
>NA|few|TRBV7-2|TRBJ1-6
CASNPRGEGKRHF
TGTGCCAGCAACCCTCGGGGGGAGGGTAAGAGGCACTTT
>NA|few|TRBV29-1|TRBJ2-5
CSVVQGVPETQYF
TGCAGCGTTGTGCAGGGCGTCCCAGAGACCCAGTACTTC
>NA|NA|TRBV27|TRBJ1-5
CASSLVTGYNQPQHF
TGTGCCAGCAGTTTGGTTACAGGGTACAATCAGCCCCAGCATTTT
>TRBD1|NA|TRBV28|TRBJ1-1
CASSSPPQGAYTEAFF
TGTGCCAGCAGTTCCCCCCCACAGGGGGCGTACACTGAAGCTTTCTTT
>TRBD1|few|TRBV20-1|TRBJ2-5
CSARAQQGMGETQYF
TGCAGTGCTAGAGCGCAACAGGGGATGGGCGAGACCCAGTACTTC
>NA|large|TRBV11-2|TRBJ1-3
CASSFQGTGNTIYF
TGTGCCAGCAGCTTCCAGGGGACTGGAAACACCATATATTTT
>TRBD2|NA|TRBV20-1|TRBJ2-1
CSATSSDWLSNEQFF
TGCAGTGCGACTAGCTCAGATTGGTTATCCAATGAGCAGTTCTTC
>TRBD1|NA|TRBV7-8|TRBJ1-4
CASRFGTGHNEKLFF
TGTGCCAGCAGGTTCGGGACAGGCCATAATGAAAAACTGTTTTTT
>NA|NA|TRBV6-1|TRBJ1-1
CASSAQANTEAFF
TGTGCCAGCAGTGCCCAGGCAAACACTGAAGCTTTCTTT
>TRBD1|NA|TRBV7-2|TRBJ1-1
CASRRERQGNTEAFF
TGTGCCAGCAGGAGGGAAAGACAGGGGAACACTGAAGCTTTCTTT
>NA|NA|TRBV5-4|TRBJ2-7
CASFQTGTPGDEQYF
TGTGCCAGCTTTCAAACAGGGACTCCCGGGGACGAGCAGTACTTC
>TRBD1|few|TRBV6-1|TRBJ2-5
CASNTQGAGETQYF
TGTGCCAGCAACACACAGGGGGCCGGAGAGACCCAGTACTTC
>NA|few|TRBV20-1|TRBJ1-2
CSARDGRDAGNYGYTF
TGCAGTGCTAGAGATGGCCGGGACGCCGGTAACTATGGCTACACCTTC
>TRBD1|NA|TRBV7-2|TRBJ1-1
CASRNRDRGLNTEAFF
TGTGCCAGCAGGAACCGGGACAGGGGGCTTAACACTGAAGCTTTCTTT
>TRBD1|NA|TRBV5-4|TRBJ1-3
CASSLGTGQGNTIYF
TGTGCCAGCAGCCTAGGGACAGGCCAGGGAAACACCATATATTTT
>NA|once|TRBV12-3/TRBV12-4|TRBJ1-5
CASSTWGSNQPQHF
TGTGCCAGCAGTACCTGGGGCTCCAATCAGCCCCAGCATTTT
>TRBD1|NA|TRBV2|TRBJ1-1
CASSAGQDSTEAFF
TGTGCCAGCAGTGCAGGACAGGATTCAACTGAAGCTTTCTTT
>TRBD1|NA|TRBV30|TRBJ2-7
CAWSAQTGVEQYF
TGTGCCTGGAGCGCCCAAACAGGGGTAGAGCAGTACTTC
>NA|few|TRBV7-9|TRBJ2-5
CASSLQGETQYF
TGTGCCAGCAGCTTACAGGGTGAGACCCAGTACTTC
>TRBD1|NA|TRBV20-1|TRBJ1-2
CSARAGTAYGYTF
TGCAGTGCTAGAGCCGGGACAGCATATGGCTACACCTTC
>TRBD2|NA|TRBV11-2|TRBJ2-1
CASSRTDGGVFNEQFF
TGTGCCAGCAGCCGGACTGATGGGGGGGTGTTCAATGAGCAGTTCTTC
>TRBD2|once|TRBV2|TRBJ2-2
CASSSSGADTGELFF
TGTGCCAGCAGTAGTAGCGGGGCTGACACCGGGGAGCTGTTTTTT
>NA|few|TRBV19|TRBJ2-2
CASDDVRGGTGELFF
TGTGCCAGTGATGATGTCCGAGGAGGGACCGGGGAGCTGTTTTTT
>NA|NA|TRBV25-1|TRBJ2-2
CASSDTGSTGELFF
TGTGCCAGCAGTGATACCGGATCAACCGGGGAGCTGTTTTTT
>NA|few|TRBV7-9|TRBJ2-5
CASSPLPPTGTQYF
TGTGCCAGCAGCCCCCTACCCCCCACCGGGACCCAGTACTTC
>TRBD1|NA|TRBV28|TRBJ2-2
CASSGGQGLSGELFF
TGTGCCAGCAGTGGGGGACAGGGTCTATCCGGGGAGCTGTTTTTT
>TRBD1|NA|TRBV11-3|TRBJ2-5
CASSGQGVETQYF
TGTGCCAGCAGCGGACAGGGGGTGGAGACCCAGTACTTC
>NA|few|TRBV5-1|TRBJ1-2
CASRGTATLLPYYGYTF
TGCGCCAGCAGGGGGACCGCGACGTTACTTCCCTACTATGGCTACACCTTC
>TRBD1|NA|TRBV7-9|TRBJ1-1
CASSFRGLAEAFF
TGTGCCAGCAGTTTCAGGGGGCTGGCTGAAGCTTTCTTT
>NA|NA|TRBV12-3/TRBV12-4|TRBJ1-2
CASSLATVNYGYTF
TGTGCCAGCAGTTTAGCGACAGTTAACTATGGCTACACCTTC
>NA|NA|TRBV27|TRBJ1-6
CATRSSYNSPLHF
TGTGCCACCCGAAGCTCCTATAATTCACCCCTCCACTTT
>TRBD2|NA|TRBV7-3|TRBJ2-3
CASSPPGGAGTQYF
TGTGCCAGCAGCCCTCCCGGGGGGGCGGGTACGCAGTATTTT
>TRBD1|few|TRBV10-2|TRBJ1-2
CASSETGTAILNTF
TGCGCCAGCAGTGAGACCGGGACAGCAATTTTGAACACCTTC